This passage covers 20 T cell receptor beta chains from one sample sequenced in a study of blood T cell repertoires in COVID-19 (dated by TCRdb to the early 2020s). The library came from the immunoSEQ multiplex PCR assay. Sourced from immuneACCESS, this table was stored by TCRdb with only in-frame sequences that have V and J called. A share of the clones is absent; for the studies checked, an unresolved V gene accounts for under half, and the remainder has no known explanation. In all, the sample holds approximately 260,000 clones, and under 90% of those were seen once. In total, the top ten clones hold approximately 2.2% of the sample. Sequenced: peripheral blood. These receptors were collected from a man in his fifties with acute or convalescent COVID-19.

The V call is TRBV4-1, the J call TRBJ1-6; no firm D call. This CDR3 region has 16 residues. Trimming removed 2 bases at V and 5 bases at J, with 13 bases between. Germline lookup yields CDR1 MGHRA and CDR2 YSYEKL. CDR3 residues: CASSQFLEKNNSPLHF. The CDR3 DNA follows: TGCGCCAGCAGCCAATTTCTAGAGAAGAATAATTCACCCCTCCACTTT.

V and J are TRBV10-3 and TRBJ1-2, with a tentative D call TRBD1 (5 bases). CDR3 length equals 14 residues. The germline V gene encodes CDR1 ENHRY and CDR2 SYGVKD. The V end was cut by 4 bases, the J end by 4 bases, with 13 bases between. The CDR3 spells CAISVQGGLYGYTF. The DNA of the CDR3 is TGTGCCATCAGTGTCCAGGGAGGTCTCTATGGCTACACCTTC.

The J gene is TRBJ2-2, the V gene TRBV10-3; TRBD2 aligns across 13 bases. V dropped 6 bases and J dropped 0; count of bases not matched to a gene: 10. This CDR3 comprises 19 residues. Germline loops: CDR1 ENHRY, CDR2 SYGVKD. The CDR3 here is CAISRTWGLAGPNTGELFF. The CDR3 DNA sequence: TGTGCCATCAGCAGGACATGGGGACTAGCGGGACCGAACACCGGGGAGCTGTTTTTT.

The chain links TRBV4-2 to TRBJ2-3, with a possible D match to TRBD1 (6 bases). CDR1 and CDR2 from the germline V gene are LGHNA and YNFKEQ. CDR3 length: 14 amino acids. The V end lost 4 bases, the J end lost 0 bases, and 8 bases lay between the germline ends. CDR3 nucleotide sequence: TGTGCCAGCAGCCCTGGACAGAGCACAGATACGCAGTATTTT. Translating gives CASSPGQSTDTQYF.

CDR3 sequence: CASTPGGTLSNQPQHF. In DNA form, the CDR3 reads TGTGCCAGCACCCCCGGGGGGACCCTCAGCAATCAGCCCCAGCATTTT. V usage is TRBV6-6 and J usage is TRBJ1-5; a weak D match, TRBD1 (5 bases). Germline lookup yields CDR1 MNHNY and CDR2 SVGAGI (reference sequence). This CDR3 is 16 amino acids long. Trimming stripped 7 bases from V and 1 base from J, with 17 bases between.

This clone was counted ten times or more. The V and J genes are TRBV2 and TRBJ2-7, with D perhaps matching TRBD2 (5 bases). V was shortened by 7 bases and J by 2 bases, with 12 bases between the two germline ends. Germline lookup yields CDR1 SNHLY and CDR2 FYNNEI. The CDR3 has 13 amino acids. The CDR3 region is CASNGLFTYEQYF. For the CDR3, the DNA is TGTGCCAGCAATGGACTTTTTACCTACGAGCAGTACTTC.

J is TRBJ1-6 and V is TRBV30; D not certain. The CDR3 covers 13 residues. Germline V gene sequence: CDR1 GTSNPN, CDR2 SVGIG (reference sequence). Trimming cost V 3 bases and J 7 bases, with 10 bases left between them. This CDR3 is CAWRSDTNSPLHF. The CDR3 region has the DNA TGTGCCTGGAGAAGTGACACCAATTCACCCCTCCACTTT. The variable domain in full, completed from reference TRBV30 and TRBJ1-6, reads SQTIHQWPATLVQPVGSPLSLECTVEGTSNPNLYWYRQAAGRGLQLLFYSVGIGQISSEVPQNLSASRPQDRQFILSSKKLLLSDSGFYLCAWRSDTNSPLHFGNGTRLTVT.

The chain joins TRBV27 to TRBJ2-3; D is perhaps TRBD1 (5 bases). V was pared by 2 bases and J by 1 base, with 13 bases between. The CDR3 is 16 residues long. Germline lookup yields CDR1 MNHEY and CDR2 SMNVEV (reference sequence). In DNA, the CDR3 is TGTGCCAGCAGTTTAAGGCTAGTAGGGGGCACAGATACGCAGTATTTT. It translates to CASSLRLVGGTDTQYF.

The chain uses TRBV3-1 (or the pseudogene TRBV3-2) and TRBJ1-2, with TRBD1 matching over 7 bases. Losses at the gene ends were 3 bases for V and 3 bases for J; bases not matched to a gene: 10. CDR1 and CDR2 from the germline V gene are LGHDT and YNNKEL (reference sequence). The CDR3 contains 16 residues. CDR3 region: CASSHTPGQFDYGYTF. CDR3 nucleotides: TGTGCCAGCAGCCACACCCCGGGACAGTTTGACTATGGCTACACCTTC.

V usage is TRBV5-1 and J usage is TRBJ2-1; TRBD1 might be the D (6 bases). This CDR3 has 14 residues. V was clipped by 4 bases and J by 7 bases, with 15 bases between them. Germline V CDR1 and CDR2: SGHRS, YFSETQ. The CDR3 region has the DNA TGCGCCAGCAGCCAGGACAGTCCGGGGAATGAGCAGTTCTTC. Amino acids: CASSQDSPGNEQFF.

V is TRBV15 and J is TRBJ1-2; possible D gene TRBD1, 6 bases. The ends were cut back, 0 bases at V and 8 bases at J, with 19 bases in the middle. CDR3 length: 16 amino acids. Germline-derived CDR1 and CDR2 are LNHNV and YYDKDF (reference sequence). The CDR3 DNA reads TGTGCCACCAGCAGAGATCTAGTCGCGGCAGGGGTCGGCTACACCTTC. Amino acids: CATSRDLVAAGVGYTF.

To note about this clone: Distinct nucleotide sequences in the sample also encode this CDR3. This sequence joins TRBV20-1 and TRBJ2-7, with D perhaps TRBD2 (6 bases). Germline V gene data show CDR1 as DFQATT and CDR2 as SNEGSKA (reference sequence). V shed 6 bases and J shed 4 bases, with 10 bases lying between them. There are 11 residues in the CDR3. CDR3 region: CSARRGYEQYF. The CDR3 DNA reads as TGCAGTGCCCGGAGGGGATACGAGCAGTACTTC.

V and J are TRBV6-5 and TRBJ2-7; no definite D call. V lost 5 bases and J 6 bases, leaving 11 bases between the germline ends. The CDR3 sequence is 12 residues long. Germline CDR1 reads MNHEY; CDR2 reads SVGAGI. The CDR3 region is CASSPYTSEQYF. CDR3 bases: TGTGCCAGCAGTCCTTACACCTCCGAGCAGTACTTC.

This rearrangement joins TRBV5-1 to TRBJ1-5; D not certain. The CDR3 has 15 amino acids. Germline-derived CDR1 and CDR2 are SGHRS and YFSETQ. Trimming took 4 bases from V and 2 from J, leaving 13 bases between them. CDR3 coding DNA: TGCGCCAGCAGCCTGGGTTCTCGGGGCAATCAGCCCCAGCATTTT. This encodes CASSLGSRGNQPQHF.

This chain links TRBV20-1 with TRBJ1-2; 7 bases align to TRBD1. The J segment lost 7 bases and the V segment lost 6 bases, leaving 5 bases of the junction unmatched. The CDR3 extends over 11 amino acids. Per germline, CDR1 DFQATT and CDR2 SNEGSKA (reference sequence). CDR3 bases: TGCAGTGCCGAGGGGGCCTCTGGCTACACCTTC. The encoded protein is CSAEGASGYTF.

J is TRBJ1-5 and V is TRBV3-1 (or the pseudogene TRBV3-2), with 9 bases fitting TRBD1. The CDR3 sequence is 15 residues long. The V gene end was trimmed by 3 bases and the J gene end by 6 bases; junction bases not matched to a gene: 6. Germline V gene sequence: CDR1 LGHDT, CDR2 YNNKEL (reference sequence). The CDR3 loop reads CASSQDRGNSQPQHF. Here the CDR3 DNA reads TGTGCCAGCAGCCAGGACAGGGGTAATAGTCAGCCCCAGCATTTT.

The CDR3 DNA sequence: TGTGCCAGCAGTGAATTGGGACAGGACACTGAAGCTTTCTTT. Translated, it gives CASSELGQDTEAFF. The gene calls are TRBV2 and TRBJ1-1, with 8 bases lining up with TRBD1. The CDR3 is 14 amino acids. V lost 2 bases to trimming and J lost 3 bases; unmatched junction nucleotides: 2. Germline V gene data show CDR1 as SNHLY and CDR2 as FYNNEI. The full variable domain, completed using reference TRBV2 and TRBJ1-1, is EPEVTQTPSHQVTQMGQEVILRCVPISNHLYFYWYRQILGQKVEFLVSFYNNEISEKSEIFDDQFSVERPDGSNFTLKIRSTKLEDSAMYFCASSELGQDTEAFFGQGTRLTVV.

The gene calls are TRBV10-3 and TRBJ2-5; possible D gene TRBD1, 5 bases. The CDR3 contains 13 residues. Trimming removed 10 bases from V and 0 bases from J, with 12 bases in between. The V gene's germline CDR1 is ENHRY and CDR2 SYGVKD. The CDR3 DNA reads as TGTGCCACCGCCAAAGGGGACCAAGAGACCCAGTACTTC. Amino acids: CATAKGDQETQYF.

The chain employs TRBV19 and TRBJ2-2; weak D call: TRBD1 (5 bases). Between the trimmed V and J ends, which lost 5 bases and 5 bases, there was a span of 12 bases. Germline assignment: CDR1 LNHDA and CDR2 SQIVND (reference sequence). CDR3 length: 14 residues. Here the CDR3 reads CASSFTGDTGELFF. CDR3 sequence (DNA): TGTGCCAGTAGTTTTACAGGTGATACCGGGGAGCTGTTTTTT.

The chain combines TRBV29-1 with TRBJ2-3, with D uncertain. Germline-derived CDR1 and CDR2 are SQVTM and ANQGSEA. This CDR3 comprises 10 residues. Trimming took 4 bases from V and 6 from J, leaving 5 bases between them. The CDR3 DNA reads TGCAGCGTTGTTATCGATACGCAGTATTTT. As protein: CSVVIDTQYF.